Following are 11 T cell receptor beta chains from one sample sequenced in a study of cytomegalovirus exposure and HLA in healthy donors. The study ran its PCR with 60 Vbeta and 13 Jbeta primers. Sequenced by immunoSEQ multiplex PCR; TCRdb stores in-frame clones only, minus some. Its table lists more than 40,000 clones. The sample taken for sequencing was PBMCs. These receptors were collected from a woman in her forties in good health and CMV-seronegative.

V usage is TRBV5-1 and J usage is TRBJ2-7, with D tentatively TRBD1 (6 bases). V was cut by 0 bases and J by 0 bases, with 13 bases left in between. CDR1 is SGHRS and CDR2 is YFSETQ in the germline V gene. This CDR3 is 16 amino acids long. The CDR3 here is CASSLAGRGFSYEQYF. Here the CDR3 DNA reads TGCGCCAGCAGCTTGGCCGGCAGGGGCTTCTCCTACGAGCAGTACTTC.

The rearrangement uses TRBV7-2 and TRBJ2-7; possible D gene TRBD1, 7 bases. This CDR3 has 15 residues. The germline CDR1 and CDR2 sequences are SGHTA and FQGNSA. The V gene lost 5 bases and the J gene lost 4 bases, with 18 bases spanning the gap. Written as DNA, the CDR3 is TGTGCCAGCAGCCCGGCGGCACAGGGGAGGTACGAGCAGTACTTC. Amino acids: CASSPAAQGRYEQYF.

V and J are TRBV6-4 and TRBJ1-2; TRBD1 might be the D (5 bases). The CDR3 sequence is 14 residues long. CDR1 is MRHNA and CDR2 is SNTAGT in the germline V gene. With 4 bases removed from V and 0 bases from J, the gap between germline ends came to 9 bases. The CDR3 region is CASSARGTNYGYTF. The CDR3 bases are TGTGCCAGCAGTGCGCGGGGGACTAACTATGGCTACACCTTC.

V is TRBV4-1 and J is TRBJ1-1, with D possibly TRBD1 on 5 matching bases. The CDR3 is 13 amino acids. CDR1 MGHRA and CDR2 YSYEKL come from the germline V gene. The V end lost 3 bases, the J end lost 5 bases, and 10 bases lay between the germline ends. The CDR3 loop reads CASSHGPGTEAFF. The CDR3 DNA reads as TGCGCCAGCAGCCACGGACCAGGGACTGAAGCTTTCTTT.

J is TRBJ2-5 and V is TRBV29-1; TRBD1 is a possible D gene (5 bases). Trimming cost V 2 bases and J 5 bases, with 12 bases left between them. The CDR3 loop spans 13 amino acids. Germline values: CDR1 SQVTM, CDR2 ANQGSEA. The CDR3 spells CSVENNSGETQYF. As DNA, the CDR3 is TGCAGCGTTGAAAACAATTCAGGGGAGACCCAGTACTTC.

Here the CDR3 DNA reads TGTGCCACCACCCCCGCGATCGGGACAACCTATGGCTACACCTTC. Encoded protein: CATTPAIGTTYGYTF. The rearrangement links TRBV15 to TRBJ1-2; D is possibly TRBD1 (6 bases). The CDR3 extends over 15 amino acids. V was cut by 7 bases and J by 4 bases, with 19 bases left in between. Germline loops: CDR1 LNHNV, CDR2 YYDKDF (reference sequence).

This chain uses TRBV5-1 with TRBJ1-2, with no clear D. This CDR3 comprises 15 residues. V lost 1 base to trimming and J lost 4 bases, with 14 bases between them. In germline, CDR1 is SGHRS, CDR2 YFSETQ. In DNA form, the CDR3 reads TGCGCCAGCAGCTTGTTCCGGGGAGGTGGCTATGGCTACACCTTC. This gives the protein CASSLFRGGGYGYTF. Complete variable domain (other parts from reference TRBV5-1 and TRBJ1-2): KAGVTQTPRYLIKTRGQQVTLSCSPISGHRSVSWYQQTPGQGLQFLFEYFSETQRNKGNFPGRFSGRQFSNSRSEMNVSTLELGDSALYLCASSLFRGGGYGYTFGSGTRLTVV.

The chain links TRBV4-1 to TRBJ2-3, with 7 bases fitting TRBD2. The CDR3 has 15 residues. The germline gives CDR1 MGHRA, CDR2 YSYEKL. J gave up 3 bases and V 1 base, and 4 bases lay outside the gene matches. CDR3 loop: CASSQGLASTDTQYF. CDR3 sequence (DNA): TGCGCCAGCAGCCAAGGACTAGCCTCAACAGATACGCAGTATTTT.

The chain couples TRBV6-6 to TRBJ2-7; D remains unclear. V lost 4 bases and J lost 2, with 15 bases in between. CDR3 length equals 15 residues. Germline V lookup: CDR1 MNHNY, CDR2 SVGAGI (reference sequence). CDR3 sequence: CASSSLERVTYEQYF. Here the CDR3 DNA reads TGTGCCAGCAGTTCCCTCGAACGGGTAACCTACGAGCAGTACTTC.

This chain uses TRBV20-1 with TRBJ2-5; D gene ambiguous. The CDR3 has 11 residues. V lost 3 bases and J 4 bases, leaving 6 bases between the germline ends. CDR1 DFQATT and CDR2 SNEGSKA come from the germline V gene (reference sequence). This CDR3 reads CSASPGETQYF. The CDR3 bases are TGCAGTGCTAGCCCAGGAGAGACCCAGTACTTC.

The chain couples TRBV10-3 to TRBJ1-5; 7 bases are a match to TRBD1. The CDR3 covers 14 residues. The V gene's germline CDR1 is ENHRY and CDR2 SYGVKD. V shed 6 bases, J shed 5 bases, and the junction held 7 bases outside the gene matches. The CDR3 loop reads CAISPTGDHQPQHF. CDR3 sequence (DNA): TGTGCCATCAGCCCAACAGGGGATCATCAGCCCCAGCATTTT.